Shown below are 17 T cell receptor beta chains from a single sample sequenced in a study of regulatory and conventional T cells in RAG deficiency. Conventional CD4+ T cells were sorted from blood as CD25-low CD127-high cells. TCRdb's copy holds only in-frame clones and misses some; the assay was immunoSEQ multiplex PCR. This sample has roughly 32,000 clones, with around 96% found just once. In addition, the sample was reused for a study of regulatory T cells. That paper states: Primers: 52 TRBV forward and 13 TRBJ reverse.

The sequencing sample was made of CD25- CD4+ T cells sorted from blood. The receptors come from a human donor in good health.

This chain connects TRBV7-9 to TRBJ1-2; 8 bases align to TRBD1. The germline gives CDR1 SEHNR, CDR2 FQNEAQ (reference sequence). The CDR3 consists of 17 residues. The V and J ends lost 2 bases and 7 bases, in that order; junction bases with no gene match: 15. The CDR3 reads CASSLLWRDRGISGYTF. For the CDR3, the DNA is TGTGCCAGCAGCTTACTTTGGCGCGACAGGGGAATCTCTGGCTACACCTTC.

The genes are TRBV25-1 and TRBJ1-4, with 8 bases fitting TRBD1. The germline CDR1 and CDR2 sequences are MGHDK and SYGVNS. Trimming removed 4 bases from V and 7 bases from J; junction bases left unmatched: 5. The CDR3 extends over 14 amino acids. In DNA form, the CDR3 reads TGTGCCAGCAGTGCCGACAGGGGAGGTGAAAAACTGTTTTTT. It is translated as CASSADRGGEKLFF.

The rearrangement joins TRBV7-2 to TRBJ2-1; D perhaps matches TRBD1 (6 bases). In germline, CDR1 is SGHTA, CDR2 FQGNSA. Trimming took 4 bases from V and 7 from J, leaving 11 bases between them. The length of the CDR3 is 13 residues. CDR3 nucleotides: TGTGCCAGCAGCTCACCAGGGGTAAATGAGCAGTTCTTC. This encodes CASSSPGVNEQFF.

This sequence joins TRBV19 and TRBJ2-5; possible D gene TRBD2, 6 bases. CDR1 and CDR2 from the germline V gene are LNHDA and SQIVND (reference sequence). The CDR3 sequence is 13 residues long. V lost 7 bases and J 2 bases, leaving 11 bases between the germline ends. The CDR3 sequence is CASTSGYQETQYF. CDR3 in DNA: TGTGCCAGTACAAGCGGGTATCAAGAGACCCAGTACTTC.

The chain combines TRBV19 with TRBJ1-2; D remains ambiguous. Germline CDR1 reads LNHDA; CDR2 reads SQIVND (reference sequence). This CDR3 is built from 16 residues. Between the trimmed V and J ends, which lost 7 bases and 0 bases, there was a span of 18 bases. The DNA for the CDR3 is TGTGCCAGTACCACCTTCGGGAGGCAGTCTAACTATGGCTACACCTTC. Translation gives CASTTFGRQSNYGYTF.

The chain links TRBV14 to TRBJ2-2, with D maybe TRBD2 (5 bases). The CDR3 is 15 amino acids. Germline CDR1 reads SGHDN; CDR2 reads FVKESK. The ends were cut back, 7 bases at V and 6 bases at J, with 18 bases in the middle. CDR3 sequence: CASTSGVMGSGELFF. Here the CDR3 DNA reads TGTGCCAGCACTTCCGGGGTCATGGGCTCCGGGGAGCTGTTTTTT.

This sequence joins TRBV5-6 and TRBJ2-3, with D tentatively TRBD2 (5 bases). The CDR3 runs to 14 residues. Trimming left V 2 bases short and J 9 bases short, with 16 bases between. The V gene's germline CDR1 is SGHDT and CDR2 YYEEEE. Here the CDR3 reads CASSLAVSGNTQYF. The CDR3 nucleotides are TGTGCCAGCAGCTTAGCCGTGTCGGGGAACACGCAGTATTTT.

This clone showed up just once. CDR3 in amino acids: CASSPGARADTQYF. For the CDR3, the DNA is TGTGCCAGCAGCCCAGGGGCGAGGGCAGATACGCAGTATTTT. The genes are TRBV7-3 and TRBJ2-3, with D tentatively TRBD1 (6 bases). This CDR3 has 14 amino acids. Per the germline V gene, CDR1 is SGHTA and CDR2 is FQGTGA. V was trimmed by 5 bases and J by 4 bases, leaving 13 bases between them.

CDR3 sequence reads: CASSQEGAYEQYF. In nucleotides, the CDR3 is TGCGCCAGCAGCCAAGAGGGGGCTTACGAGCAGTACTTC. The chain couples TRBV4-3 to TRBJ2-7, with D possibly TRBD1 on 6 matching bases. The CDR3 has 13 residues. Per germline, CDR1 LGHNA and CDR2 YSLEER. V was clipped by 0 bases and J by 4 bases, with 7 bases between them.

This clone has a single count. This sample includes further DNA sequences coding for the same CDR3. The chain has TRBV9 and TRBJ2-1; the D gene is possibly TRBD1 (5 bases). With 0 bases removed from V and 4 bases from J, the gap between germline ends came to 8 bases. The CDR3 covers 14 residues. Germline CDR1 reads SGDLS; CDR2 reads YYNGEE. CDR3 amino acids: CASSVGQGYNEQFF. The DNA of the CDR3 is TGTGCCAGCAGCGTAGGGCAGGGTTACAATGAGCAGTTCTTC.

The rearrangement joins TRBV19 to TRBJ2-1, with TRBD2 matching 13 bases. This CDR3 is built from 18 residues. Germline values: CDR1 LNHDA, CDR2 SQIVND (reference sequence). J was trimmed by 6 bases and V by 5 bases; bases with no gene match: 13. The CDR3 sequence: CASSPPKGLAGFGNEQFF. CDR3 coding DNA: TGTGCCAGTAGTCCCCCAAAGGGACTAGCGGGATTTGGCAATGAGCAGTTCTTC.

In its sample, this clone was seen once. This sequence joins TRBV6-6 and TRBJ2-5; 7 bases match TRBD1. The DNA end is a closer match to TRBJ2-7, so the J assignment may be wrong. CDR3 length: 14 amino acids. Germline assignment: CDR1 MNHNY and CDR2 SVGAGI (reference sequence). The CDR3 loop is CASGGLTGSYEQYF. The CDR3 nucleotides read TGTGCCAGCGGGGGCTTGACAGGGTCCTACGAGCAGTACTTC.

This clone appeared once. The chain links TRBV5-6 to TRBJ2-7; 7 bases fit TRBD2. Losses at the gene ends were 1 base for V and 3 bases for J; bases not matched to a gene: 7. Germline assignment: CDR1 SGHDT and CDR2 YYEEEE. The CDR3 runs 15 residues. This CDR3 reads CASSLRGLTLYEQYF. The CDR3 DNA reads as TGTGCCAGCAGCTTGAGGGGACTAACTCTCTACGAGCAGTACTTC.

The V call is TRBV5-1, the J call TRBJ1-5; no firm D call. Germline CDR1 and CDR2: SGHRS and YFSETQ. Trimming left V 4 bases short and J 1 base short, with 6 bases between. CDR3 length: 13 amino acids. The CDR3 region has the DNA TGCGCCAGCAGCCCTCTAAGCAATCAGCCCCAGCATTTT. Amino acids: CASSPLSNQPQHF.

This clone was counted a single time. The CDR3 here is CASSPLAPGTDTQYF. In DNA, the CDR3 is TGTGCCAGCAGCCCGCTAGCTCCTGGCACAGATACGCAGTATTTT. The chain combines TRBV5-4 with TRBJ2-3; maybe TRBD2 (5 bases). The V end was cut by 4 bases, the J end by 1 base, with 13 bases between. The CDR3 runs 15 residues. Germline CDR1 is SGHNT and CDR2 is YYREEE (reference sequence).

This chain uses TRBV7-9 with TRBJ2-5; TRBD2 matches at 14 bases. There are 17 residues in the CDR3. Germline values: CDR1 SEHNR, CDR2 FQNEAQ (reference sequence). V lost 4 bases, J lost 4 bases, and 8 bases stayed unmatched. Here the CDR3 reads CASSSRLAGGQVETQYF. CDR3 DNA: TGTGCCAGCAGCTCTCGACTAGCGGGAGGGCAGGTAGAGACCCAGTACTTC.

As DNA, the CDR3 is TGTGCCAGCAGTGCCGCTAGCGGGGTGGATACGCAGTATTTT. Amino acid sequence: CASSAASGVDTQYF. The rearrangement uses TRBV6-1 and TRBJ2-3, with 9 bases lining up with TRBD2. The V gene's germline CDR1 is MNHNS and CDR2 SASEGT. The ends lost 4 bases at V and 6 bases at J; junction bases unmatched: 5. The CDR3 covers 14 residues.